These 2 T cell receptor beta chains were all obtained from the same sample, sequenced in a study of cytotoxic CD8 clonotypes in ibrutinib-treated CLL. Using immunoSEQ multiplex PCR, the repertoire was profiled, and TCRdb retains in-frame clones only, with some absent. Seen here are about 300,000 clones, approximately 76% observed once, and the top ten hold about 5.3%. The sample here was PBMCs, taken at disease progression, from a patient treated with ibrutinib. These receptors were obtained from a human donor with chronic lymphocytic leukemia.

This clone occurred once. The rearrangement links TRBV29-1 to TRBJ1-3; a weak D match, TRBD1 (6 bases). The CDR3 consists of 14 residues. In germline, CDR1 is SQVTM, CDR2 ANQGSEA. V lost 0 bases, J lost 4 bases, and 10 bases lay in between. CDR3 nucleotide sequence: TGCAGCGTTGAAGATTCCAGGGGAGGAAACACCATATATTTT. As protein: CSVEDSRGGNTIYF.

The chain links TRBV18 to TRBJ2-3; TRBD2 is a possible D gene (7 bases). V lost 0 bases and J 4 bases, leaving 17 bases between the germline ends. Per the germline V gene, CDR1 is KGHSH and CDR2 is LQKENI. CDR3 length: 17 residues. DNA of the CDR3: TGTGCCAGCTCACCACCGAGGGCAGGGGCGGGAGCAGATACGCAGTATTTT. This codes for CASSPPRAGAGADTQYF.